This T cell receptor (beta chain) was recovered during a study of T cells in Graves' hyperthyroidism and ophthalmopathy. Germline CDR1 and CDR2: DFQATT and SNEGSKA (reference sequence). The ends lost 5 bases at V and 4 bases at J; junction bases unmatched: 5. The CDR3 length is 15 residues. In its sample, this clonotype was seen a few times. A NOSPECS grade of at least 4, a Clinical Activity Score of at least 3 and duration under 3 months were recorded in ophthalmopathy patients. Diagnoses rested on clinical symptoms, serum thyroxine and TRAb, thyroid ultrasound and orbital computed tomography. Extraction of PBMCs used approximately 10 ml of fresh peripheral blood. The CDR3 regions of TCR beta were amplified from RNA transcripts. First-round RT-PCR of the TCR CDR3 relied on the HTBI primer set. TCRdb re-analysed the multiplex PCR reads in MiXCR, keeping a single row per CDR3 protein. The repertoire holds around 500,000 distinct CDR3 sequences, with roughly 23% as singletons.

Sequences were obtained from blood. The chain combines TRBV20-1 with TRBJ2-2, with 12 bases fitting TRBD2. This TCR was sampled from a woman between 65 and 79 years old with Graves' ophthalmopathy. The CDR3 loop reads CSAGSSGRATGELFF. The CDR3 region has the DNA TGCAGTGCTGGATCTAGCGGGAGGGCCACCGGGGAGCTGTTTTTT.